This T cell receptor beta chain is from a study of blood T cell repertoires in COVID-19 (TCRdb year 2020). Concerning the study at large: Collaborator samples came from the United States, Italy and Spain and covered acute and convalescent phases of COVID-19. The prospective study material was composed of cDNA or gDNA derived from T cells, B-cell-depleted T cells, or PBMCs. Deeply sampled blood TCRbeta repertoires from subjects exposed to, actively infected with, or recovered from COVID-19 were included in the dataset. The repertoires were released in a freely available public database meant as a resource for research on the immune response to SARS-CoV-2. Samples came from the ongoing ImmuneRACE study (first 160 participants) plus 1,254 subjects from 6 global collaborators. Sample metadata almost always included a de-identified subject ID, COVID-19 status, age in years and sex. HLA class I and class II types, where available, came from metadata supplied by the sample provider rather than from assay-based typing.

TCRbeta CDR3 regions were amplified from genomic DNA using the immunoSEQ Assay, a bias-controlled multiplex PCR. Turning to the authors' computational methods: Nucleated cell counts per sample were estimated from amplification of reference gene primers within the assay. To quantify the absolute abundance of each unique TCRbeta CDR3 rearrangement, sequence reads were collapsed and filtered. For each sample, productive Simpson clonality was calculated as the square root of Simpson's diversity index over productive rearrangements. In its TCRdb copy, this immuneACCESS table keeps in-frame sequences only and misses some clones. Where compared with another copy, unresolved V genes explain less than half of these, and the others have no known cause. That table supplies the V and J calls and clone size; D and trimming were determined from the DNA. Counted in this sample were more than 110,000 clones; approximately 84% of them appeared once. The leading ten clones occupy 3% to 5% of the sample.

Remarks on this clone: This clone's antigen is unknown. No much larger clone is present one base from it, and per-base qualities are unavailable.

The research as a whole found: The quantity of clinical and demographic metadata differed by source and by participant and was supplied without curation.

Each collaborating institution followed its own protocols to collect whole blood in K2EDTA tubes. For TCRbeta analysis, collaborators shipped samples as frozen whole blood, isolated PBMCs, or DNA extracted from either of those sample types. CDR1 MDHEN and CDR2 SYDVKM are derived from the germline V gene. The junction shows trimming of 2 bases on V and 2 bases on J, plus 7 bases between the germline ends. The CDR3 measures 15 amino acids from cysteine to phenylalanine. Here the CDR3 DNA is all that survives: 45 bases in frame from base 1. This TCR was sampled from a woman aged 60-70 years with acute or convalescent COVID-19. The sequence is built from TRBV28 and TRBJ2-6; the D gene lacks a confident call. Sequenced sample: peripheral blood. The CDR3 here reads CASSLGRTGANVLTF. The nucleotides are TGTGCCAGCAGTTTAGGTAGAACTGGGGCCAACGTCCTGACTTTC.